Listed here are 2 T cell receptor beta chains from one sample, sequenced in a study of blood T cell repertoires in COVID-19. TCRdb's copy holds only in-frame clones and misses some; the assay was immunoSEQ multiplex PCR. Found here are hundreds of thousands of clones, under 90% of them singletons; the top ten hold 3.5% to 4%. Sequencing input: peripheral blood. Every receptor here comes from a woman aged 80 or over with acute or convalescent COVID-19.

V usage is TRBV25-1 and J usage is TRBJ2-5; weak D call: TRBD1 (5 bases). The ends were cut back, 5 bases at V and 1 base at J, with 14 bases in the middle. Germline values: CDR1 MGHDK, CDR2 SYGVNS. This CDR3 comprises 15 residues. This chain's CDR3 is CASSPEAGFQETQYF. CDR3 nucleotide sequence: TGTGCCAGCAGTCCAGAGGCAGGGTTCCAAGAGACCCAGTACTTC.

The rearrangement joins TRBV19 to TRBJ2-7; a possible D gene is TRBD1 (6 bases). This CDR3 contains 15 residues. Germline V CDR1 and CDR2: LNHDA, SQIVND (reference sequence). Trimming removed 3 bases at V and 4 bases at J, with 16 bases between. DNA of the CDR3: TGTGCCAGTAGTATTTATTACAGGGCTGGTTACGAGCAGTACTTC. The encoded protein is CASSIYYRAGYEQYF.